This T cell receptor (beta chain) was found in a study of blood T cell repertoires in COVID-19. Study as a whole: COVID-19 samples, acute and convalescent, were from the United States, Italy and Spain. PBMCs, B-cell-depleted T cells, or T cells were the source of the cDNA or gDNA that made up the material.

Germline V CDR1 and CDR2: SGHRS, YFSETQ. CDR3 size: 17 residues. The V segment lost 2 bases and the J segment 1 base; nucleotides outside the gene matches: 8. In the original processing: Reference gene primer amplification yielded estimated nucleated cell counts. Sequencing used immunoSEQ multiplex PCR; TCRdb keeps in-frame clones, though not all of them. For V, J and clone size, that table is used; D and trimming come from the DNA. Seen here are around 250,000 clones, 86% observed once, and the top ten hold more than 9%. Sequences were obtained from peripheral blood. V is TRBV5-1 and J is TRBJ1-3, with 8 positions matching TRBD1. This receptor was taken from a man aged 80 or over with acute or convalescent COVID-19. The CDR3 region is CASSLGSGGISGNTIYF. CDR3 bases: TGCGCCAGCAGCTTAGGTTCAGGGGGCATATCTGGAAACACCATATATTTT.